This is a list of T cell receptor beta chains from one sample in a study of blood T cell repertoires in COVID-19. Sequencing used immunoSEQ multiplex PCR; TCRdb keeps in-frame clones, though not all of them. The sample lists 45,000 to 65,000 clones, 87% occurring once. The sequencing sample was made of peripheral blood. The receptors were gathered from a human donor with acute or convalescent COVID-19. The donor label of this sample is uncertain. Both conserved end residues are part of each CDR3. The D gene is left open where the match is weak. Clone size is stated in some rows and not others, as once, few, many or a class when expanded.

cdr3_length	d_call	v_call	clone_size	j_call	cdr3_aa	cdr3_nt
14	TRBD1	TRBV6-6	NA	TRBJ2-1	CAMAPGGAENEQFF	TGTGCCATGGCACCAGGGGGCGCGGAAAATGAGCAGTTCTTC
14	NA	TRBV6-6	NA	TRBJ1-2	CASGIADFNYGYTF	TGTGCCAGCGGTATAGCGGACTTCAACTATGGCTACACCTTC
15	NA	TRBV6-2/TRBV6-3	NA	TRBJ1-5	CASSYSGRGGGSQHF	TGTGCCAGCAGTTACTCGGGGAGGGGCGGGGGTAGCCAGCATTTT
14	TRBD1	TRBV7-2	NA	TRBJ1-5	CASSLDRTGQPQHF	TGTGCCAGCAGCTTAGATCGGACAGGTCAGCCCCAGCATTTT
15	NA	TRBV7-9	NA	TRBJ1-5	CASSPISGINQPQHF	TGTGCCAGCAGCCCAATCTCAGGGATCAATCAGCCCCAGCATTTT
16	TRBD2	TRBV5-1	NA	TRBJ2-1	CASSLGLAGVYNEQFF	TGCGCCAGCAGCTTGGGACTAGCGGGAGTATACAATGAGCAGTTCTTC
13	NA	TRBV12-3/TRBV12-4	NA	TRBJ2-5	CASSLNTQETQYF	TGTGCCAGCAGTCTAAATACGCAAGAGACCCAGTACTTC
14	NA	TRBV10-3	NA	TRBJ2-5	CAISESASSETQYF	TGTGCCATCAGTGAGTCGGCTAGCTCGGAGACCCAGTACTTC
16	NA	TRBV18	NA	TRBJ2-1	CASSPPGTSSRNEQFF	TGTGCCAGCTCACCTCCCGGGACATCCTCGAGGAATGAGCAGTTCTTC
15	NA	TRBV3-1/TRBV3-2	once	TRBJ1-2	CASSLNGAIDYGYTF	TGTGCCAGCAGCCTAAATGGGGCGATTGACTATGGCTACACCTTC
14	NA	TRBV19	NA	TRBJ2-7	CASSTTGQIYEQYF	TGTGCCAGTAGTACCACAGGGCAAATATACGAGCAGTACTTC
14	NA	TRBV6-6	NA	TRBJ1-5	CASNQGQGSQPQHF	TGTGCCAGCAATCAAGGGCAGGGTAGTCAGCCCCAGCATTTT
14	NA	TRBV5-1	NA	TRBJ2-1	CASSKDSSYNEQFF	TGCGCCAGCAGCAAGGACAGCTCCTACAATGAGCAGTTCTTC
12	TRBD2	TRBV7-2	NA	TRBJ2-3	CASSALAGGPYF	TGTGCCAGCAGCGCGCTAGCGGGGGGGCCGTATTTT
13	NA	TRBV11-2	NA	TRBJ2-5	CASSLEGEETQYF	TGTGCCAGCAGCTTAGAGGGCGAGGAGACCCAGTACTTC
14	TRBD1	TRBV9	NA	TRBJ2-1	CASSVAERTGTQFF	TGTGCCAGCAGCGTAGCCGAACGGACAGGAACGCAGTTCTTC
14	TRBD1	TRBV23-1	NA	TRBJ1-1	CASSPQGPNTEAFF	TGCGCCAGCAGCCCACAGGGGCCGAACACTGAAGCTTTCTTT
16	TRBD1	TRBV19	NA	TRBJ1-5	CASSIIRGQGNQPQHF	TGTGCCAGTAGTATCATTAGGGGACAGGGAAATCAGCCCCAGCATTTT
14	TRBD1	TRBV2	NA	TRBJ2-7	CASSQQGALGEQYF	TGTGCCAGCAGCCAACAGGGGGCATTGGGGGAGCAGTACTTC
13	TRBD1	TRBV6-5	NA	TRBJ1-5	CASRTGDNQPQHF	TGTGCCAGCAGGACAGGGGACAATCAGCCCCAGCATTTT
16	TRBD2	TRBV10-1	few	TRBJ2-5	CASSEAGVRNQETQYF	TGCGCCAGCAGTGAGGCGGGGGTCCGAAATCAAGAGACCCAGTACTTC
14	TRBD1	TRBV5-1	NA	TRBJ1-2	CASSLPGQGYGYTF	TGCGCCAGCAGCTTACCGGGACAGGGATATGGCTACACCTTC
15	TRBD2	TRBV5-1	NA	TRBJ2-3	CASSATSGGAYTQYF	TGCGCCAGCAGCGCCACTAGCGGGGGGGCGTATACGCAGTATTTT
18	TRBD1	TRBV10-3	once	TRBJ1-2	CAISELTRDRGFPYGYTF	TGTGCCATCAGTGAGTTAACCCGGGACAGGGGATTTCCCTATGGCTACACCTTC